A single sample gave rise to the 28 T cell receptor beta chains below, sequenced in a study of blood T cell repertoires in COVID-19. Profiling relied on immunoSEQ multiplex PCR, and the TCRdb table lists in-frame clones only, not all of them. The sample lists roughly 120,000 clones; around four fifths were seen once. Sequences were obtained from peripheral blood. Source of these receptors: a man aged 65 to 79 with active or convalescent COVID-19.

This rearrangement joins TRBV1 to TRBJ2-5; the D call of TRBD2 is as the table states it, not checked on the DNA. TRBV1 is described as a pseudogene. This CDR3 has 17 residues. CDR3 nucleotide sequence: TGCACCAGCAGCCAAGATGAACTAGCGGGGTACCAAGAGACCCAGTACTTC. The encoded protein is CTSSQDELAGYQETQYF.

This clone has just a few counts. The CDR3: CASSEAAVETQYF. For the CDR3, the DNA is TGTGCCAGCAGTGAGGCGGCGGTGGAGACCCAGTACTTC. The chain joins TRBV12-3 or TRBV12-4 to TRBJ2-5; no firm D call. Trimming pared 5 bases from V and 5 bases from J, leaving 12 bases between. The CDR3 is 13 residues long.

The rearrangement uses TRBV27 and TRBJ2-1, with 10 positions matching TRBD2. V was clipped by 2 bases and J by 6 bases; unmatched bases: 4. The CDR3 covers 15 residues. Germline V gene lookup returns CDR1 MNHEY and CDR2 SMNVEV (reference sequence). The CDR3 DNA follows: TGTGCCAGCAGTTTAACGGGACTAGCGACCAATGAGCAGTTCTTC. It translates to CASSLTGLATNEQFF.

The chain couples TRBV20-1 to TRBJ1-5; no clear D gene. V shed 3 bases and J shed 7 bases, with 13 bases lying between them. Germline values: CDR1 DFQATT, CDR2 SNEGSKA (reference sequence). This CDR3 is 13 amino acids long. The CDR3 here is CSASGRDLQPQHF. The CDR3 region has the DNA TGCAGTGCTAGTGGGCGGGATTTGCAGCCCCAGCATTTT.

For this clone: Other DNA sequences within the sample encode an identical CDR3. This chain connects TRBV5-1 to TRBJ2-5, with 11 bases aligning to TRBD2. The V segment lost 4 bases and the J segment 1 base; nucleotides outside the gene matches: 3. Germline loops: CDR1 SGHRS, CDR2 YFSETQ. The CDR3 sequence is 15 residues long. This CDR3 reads CASSPGTSGQETQYF. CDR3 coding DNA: TGCGCCAGCAGCCCCGGGACTAGCGGCCAAGAGACCCAGTACTTC. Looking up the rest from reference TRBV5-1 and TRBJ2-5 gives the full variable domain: KAGVTQTPRYLIKTRGQQVTLSCSPISGHRSVSWYQQTPGQGLQFLFEYFSETQRNKGNFPGRFSGRQFSNSRSEMNVSTLELGDSALYLCASSPGTSGQETQYFGPGTRLLVL.

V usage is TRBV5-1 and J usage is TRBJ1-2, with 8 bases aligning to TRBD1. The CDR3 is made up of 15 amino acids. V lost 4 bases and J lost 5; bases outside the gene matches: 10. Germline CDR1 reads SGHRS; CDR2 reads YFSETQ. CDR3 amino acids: CASSADGTGHYGYTF. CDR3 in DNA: TGCGCCAGCAGCGCGGACGGGACAGGACATTATGGCTACACCTTC.

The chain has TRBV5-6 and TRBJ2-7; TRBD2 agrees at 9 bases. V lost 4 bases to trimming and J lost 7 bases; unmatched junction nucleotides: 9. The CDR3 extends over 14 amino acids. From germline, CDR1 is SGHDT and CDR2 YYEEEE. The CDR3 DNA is TGTGCCAGCAGCCGATTAGCGGGAGCACGGGAGCAGTACTTC. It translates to CASSRLAGAREQYF.

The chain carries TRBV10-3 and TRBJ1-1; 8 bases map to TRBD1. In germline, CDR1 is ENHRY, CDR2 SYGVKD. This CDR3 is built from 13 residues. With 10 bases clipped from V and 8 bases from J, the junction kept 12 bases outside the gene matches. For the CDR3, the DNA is TGTGCCACCAACAGGGGGGGTACGGAGGAAGCTTTCTTT. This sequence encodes CATNRGGTEEAFF.

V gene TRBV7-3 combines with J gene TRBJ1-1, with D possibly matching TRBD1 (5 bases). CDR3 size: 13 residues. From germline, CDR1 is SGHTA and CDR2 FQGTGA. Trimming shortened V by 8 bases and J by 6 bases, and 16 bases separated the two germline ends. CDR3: CASQDNSAAEAFF. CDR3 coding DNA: TGTGCCAGCCAGGACAATTCTGCCGCTGAAGCTTTCTTT.

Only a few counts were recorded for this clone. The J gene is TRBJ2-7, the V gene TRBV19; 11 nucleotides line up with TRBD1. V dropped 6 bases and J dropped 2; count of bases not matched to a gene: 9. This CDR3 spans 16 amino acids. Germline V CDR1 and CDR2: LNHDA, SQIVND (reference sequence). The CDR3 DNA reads TGTGCCAGTAGCCGAGGGGGACAGGGGGTTGCCTACGAGCAGTACTTC. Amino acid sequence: CASSRGGQGVAYEQYF.

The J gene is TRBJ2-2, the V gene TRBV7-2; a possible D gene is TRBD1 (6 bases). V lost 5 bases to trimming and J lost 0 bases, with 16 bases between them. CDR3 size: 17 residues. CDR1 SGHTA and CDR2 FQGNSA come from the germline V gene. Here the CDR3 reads CASSPKTGHANTGELFF. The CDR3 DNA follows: TGTGCCAGCAGCCCCAAGACAGGACACGCGAACACCGGGGAGCTGTTTTTT. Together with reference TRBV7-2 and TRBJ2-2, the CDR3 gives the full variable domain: GAGVSQSPSNKVTEKGKDVELRCDPISGHTALYWYRQSLGQGLEFLIYFQGNSAPDKSGLPSDRFSAERTGGSVSTLTIQRTQQEDSAVYLCASSPKTGHANTGELFFGEGSRLTVL.

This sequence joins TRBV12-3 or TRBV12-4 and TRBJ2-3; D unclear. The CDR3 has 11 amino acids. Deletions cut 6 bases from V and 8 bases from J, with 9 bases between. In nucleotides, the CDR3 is TGTGCCAGCAGCCCAGGAAGTACGCAGTATTTT. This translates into CASSPGSTQYF.

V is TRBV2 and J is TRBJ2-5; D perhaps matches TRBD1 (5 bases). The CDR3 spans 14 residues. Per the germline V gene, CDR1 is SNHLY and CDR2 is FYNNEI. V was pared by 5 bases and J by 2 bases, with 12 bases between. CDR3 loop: CASSLGAGQETQYF. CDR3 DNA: TGTGCCAGCAGTCTTGGGGCAGGGCAAGAGACCCAGTACTTC.

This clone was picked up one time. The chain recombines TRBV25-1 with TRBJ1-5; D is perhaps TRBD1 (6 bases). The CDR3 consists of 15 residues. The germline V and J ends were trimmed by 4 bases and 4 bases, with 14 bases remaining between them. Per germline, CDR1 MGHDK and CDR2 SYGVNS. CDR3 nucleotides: TGTGCCAGCAGTGCCTCCGGACAGCCAAATCAGCCCCAGCATTTT. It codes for CASSASGQPNQPQHF.

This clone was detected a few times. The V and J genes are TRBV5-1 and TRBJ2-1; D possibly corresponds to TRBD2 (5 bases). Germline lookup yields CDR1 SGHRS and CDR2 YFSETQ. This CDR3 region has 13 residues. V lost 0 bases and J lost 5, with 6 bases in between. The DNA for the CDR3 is TGCGCCAGCAGCTTGGGGGGAGACAATGAGCAGTTCTTC. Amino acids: CASSLGGDNEQFF.

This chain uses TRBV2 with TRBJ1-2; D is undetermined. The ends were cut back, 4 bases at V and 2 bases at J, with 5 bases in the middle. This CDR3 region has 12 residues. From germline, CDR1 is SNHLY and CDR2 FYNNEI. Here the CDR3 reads CASSVQNYGYTF. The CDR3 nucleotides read TGTGCCAGCAGTGTACAGAACTATGGCTACACCTTC.

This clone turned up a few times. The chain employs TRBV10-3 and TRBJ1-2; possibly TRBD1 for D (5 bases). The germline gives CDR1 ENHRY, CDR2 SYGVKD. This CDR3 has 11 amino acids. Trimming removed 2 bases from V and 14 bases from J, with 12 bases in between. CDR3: CAISEGRVETF. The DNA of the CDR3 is TGTGCCATCAGTGAGGGCAGGGTGGAAACCTTC.

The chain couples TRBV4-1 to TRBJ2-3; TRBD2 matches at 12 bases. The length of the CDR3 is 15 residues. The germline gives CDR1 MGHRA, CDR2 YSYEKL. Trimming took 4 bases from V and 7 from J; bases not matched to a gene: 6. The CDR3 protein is CASSPGLAGTYTQYF. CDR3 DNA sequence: TGCGCCAGCAGCCCAGGACTAGCGGGAACGTATACGCAGTATTTT.

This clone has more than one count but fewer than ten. The CDR3 is CASSPTGGYETQYF. The CDR3 DNA sequence: TGTGCCAGCTCACCGACAGGGGGCTATGAGACCCAGTACTTC. The chain carries TRBV18 and TRBJ2-5; TRBD1 aligns across 10 bases. V dropped 3 bases and J dropped 5; count of bases not matched to a gene: 3. The CDR3 is made up of 14 amino acids. Germline V gene data show CDR1 as KGHSH and CDR2 as LQKENI.

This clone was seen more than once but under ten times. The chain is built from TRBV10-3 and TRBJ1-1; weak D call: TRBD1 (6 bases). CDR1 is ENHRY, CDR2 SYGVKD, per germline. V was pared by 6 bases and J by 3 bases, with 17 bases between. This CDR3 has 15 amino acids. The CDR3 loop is CAIRHTGWRYTEAFF. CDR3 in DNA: TGTGCCATCAGACACACAGGGTGGCGTTACACTGAAGCTTTCTTT.

The CDR3 region has the DNA TGTGCCAGCAGCTTAAAGTCTGGACTAGCGGGACCCTACGAGCAGTACTTC. It yields the protein CASSLKSGLAGPYEQYF. The rearrangement uses TRBV7-6 and TRBJ2-7; TRBD2 matches at 12 bases. Germline V gene data show CDR1 as SGHVS and CDR2 as FNYEAQ. Trimming took 2 bases from V and 2 from J; bases not matched to a gene: 7. This CDR3 region has 17 residues.

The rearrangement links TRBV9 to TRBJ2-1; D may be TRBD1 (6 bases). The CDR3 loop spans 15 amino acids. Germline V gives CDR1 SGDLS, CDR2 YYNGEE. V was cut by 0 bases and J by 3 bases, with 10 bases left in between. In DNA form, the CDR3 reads TGTGCCAGCAGCGTAGGACAGGCCTACTACAATGAGCAGTTCTTC. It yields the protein CASSVGQAYYNEQFF.

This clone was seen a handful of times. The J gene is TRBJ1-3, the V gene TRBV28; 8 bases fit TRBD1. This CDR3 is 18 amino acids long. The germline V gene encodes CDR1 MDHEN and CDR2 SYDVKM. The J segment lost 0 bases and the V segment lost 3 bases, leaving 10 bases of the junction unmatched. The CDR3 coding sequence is TGTGCCAGCAGTTTCTCAGGGGGCGGGCGGAGCTCTGGAAACACCATATATTTT. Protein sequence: CASSFSGGGRSSGNTIYF.

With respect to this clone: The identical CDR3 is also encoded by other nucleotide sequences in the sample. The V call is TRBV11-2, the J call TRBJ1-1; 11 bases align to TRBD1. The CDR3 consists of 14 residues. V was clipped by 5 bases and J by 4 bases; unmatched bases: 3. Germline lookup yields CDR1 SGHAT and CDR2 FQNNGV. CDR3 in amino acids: CASSRTGGITEAFF. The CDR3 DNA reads TGTGCCAGCAGCAGGACAGGGGGCATCACTGAAGCTTTCTTT.

CDR3 sequence reads: CASSEDRGRVSEKLFF. DNA of the CDR3: TGTGCCAGTAGTGAGGACAGGGGGCGAGTGTCTGAAAAACTGTTTTTT. The chain uses TRBV19 and TRBJ1-4; the match to TRBD1 covers 11 bases. CDR1 and CDR2 (germline): LNHDA, SQIVND (reference sequence). Germline trimming cut 5 bases from V and 7 bases from J; bases unmatched to any gene: 9. The CDR3 loop spans 16 amino acids.

CDR3 in DNA: TGTGCCAGTAGTCCCGAGGGGGGGCGGTATGGCTACACCTTC. Its translation is CASSPEGGRYGYTF. The chain carries TRBV19 and TRBJ1-2; TRBD1 might be the D (6 bases). V was cut by 5 bases and J by 5 bases, with 15 bases left in between. Germline V gene lookup returns CDR1 LNHDA and CDR2 SQIVND (reference sequence). CDR3 length: 14 amino acids.

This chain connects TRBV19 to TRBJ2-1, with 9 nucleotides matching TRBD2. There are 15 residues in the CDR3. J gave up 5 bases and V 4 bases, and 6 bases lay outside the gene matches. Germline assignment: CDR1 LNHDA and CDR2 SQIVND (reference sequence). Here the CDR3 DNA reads TGTGCCAGTAGTACCCTACTAGCGGGTGACAATGAGCAGTTCTTC. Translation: CASSTLLAGDNEQFF.

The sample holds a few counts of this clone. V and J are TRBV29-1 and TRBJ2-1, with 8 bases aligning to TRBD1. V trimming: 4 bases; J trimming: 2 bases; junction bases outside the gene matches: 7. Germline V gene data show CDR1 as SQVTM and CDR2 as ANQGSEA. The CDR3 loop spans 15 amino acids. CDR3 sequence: CSVVSDRATYNEQFF. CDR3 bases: TGCAGCGTTGTATCGGACAGGGCAACCTACAATGAGCAGTTCTTC.